These T cell receptor beta chains were read from a single sample in a study of neurological immune-mediated disorders. TCRdb processed the 5' RACE reads anew with MiXCR; each CDR3 protein has one entry. The sample has roughly 48,000 distinct CDR3 sequences, 25% seen once. The specimen was PBMCs. The receptors were gathered from a woman in her 70s in good health. Both conserved end residues are part of each CDR3. A D gene is named only where the DNA matches it firmly. Some rows have no size entry. The others give once, few or many, or a class for an expanded clone.

d_call: .; v_call: TRBV30; j_call: TRBJ1-5; clone_size: many; cdr3_nt: TGTGCCTGGAGCGTACAGGGAGGATTCACCAATCAGCCCCAGCATTTT; cdr3_aa: CAWSVQGGFTNQPQHF
d_call: .; v_call: TRBV24-1; j_call: TRBJ2-3; clone_size: many; cdr3_nt: TGTGCCACCAGTGGGACAGCCGGCACAGATACGCAGTATTTT; cdr3_aa: CATSGTAGTDTQYF
d_call: .; v_call: TRBV10-3; j_call: TRBJ1-1; clone_size: many; cdr3_nt: TGTGCCATCAGTGAGTCCGGCACTGAAGCTTTCTTT; cdr3_aa: CAISESGTEAFF
d_call: .; v_call: TRBV4-2; j_call: TRBJ1-1; clone_size: .; cdr3_nt: TGTGCCAGCAGCCACCAGGGAGGCATGAACACTGAAGCTTTCTTT; cdr3_aa: CASSHQGGMNTEAFF
d_call: .; v_call: TRBV5-5; j_call: TRBJ2-1; clone_size: .; cdr3_nt: TGTGCCAGCAGCTTGGCAGGGGCCCTGGGAGATGAGCAGTTCTTC; cdr3_aa: CASSLAGALGDEQFF
d_call: TRBD1; v_call: TRBV7-8; j_call: TRBJ1-4; clone_size: .; cdr3_nt: TGTGCCAGCAGCTTATCAGGGGGTTTTGAAAAACTGTTTTTT; cdr3_aa: CASSLSGGFEKLFF
d_call: TRBD1; v_call: TRBV20-1; j_call: TRBJ2-3; clone_size: many; cdr3_nt: TGCAGTGCTTGGGGCAGGGGGTCCACAGATACGCAGTATTTT; cdr3_aa: CSAWGRGSTDTQYF
d_call: TRBD2; v_call: TRBV5-1; j_call: TRBJ2-7; clone_size: many; cdr3_nt: TGCGCCAGCAGCTTGGAGGCGCGGGAGATCAGCGAGCAGTACTTC; cdr3_aa: CASSLEAREISEQYF
d_call: .; v_call: TRBV12-3/TRBV12-4; j_call: TRBJ2-3; clone_size: many; cdr3_nt: TGTGCCAGCGGCCTGTTGGGGTTCACAGATACGCAGTATTTT; cdr3_aa: CASGLLGFTDTQYF
d_call: .; v_call: TRBV27; j_call: TRBJ1-6; clone_size: many; cdr3_nt: TGTGCCAGCAGTTTGGATAGGCCCTCGGGGACATCGAGTTCACCCCTCCACTTT; cdr3_aa: CASSLDRPSGTSSSPLHF
d_call: TRBD1; v_call: TRBV2; j_call: TRBJ1-1; clone_size: many; cdr3_nt: TGTGCCAGCACCCCCCTCCAGGGGGTGGGGGCTGAAGCTTTCTTT; cdr3_aa: CASTPLQGVGAEAFF
d_call: TRBD1; v_call: TRBV20-1; j_call: TRBJ1-4; clone_size: many; cdr3_nt: TGCAGTGCTAGAGATCGACAGGGGATGGGTGAAAAACTGTTTTTT; cdr3_aa: CSARDRQGMGEKLFF
d_call: TRBD2; v_call: TRBV5-1; j_call: TRBJ2-1; clone_size: many; cdr3_nt: TGCGCCAGCAGCCACGGGACTAGCGGATACAATGAGCAGTTCTTC; cdr3_aa: CASSHGTSGYNEQFF
d_call: .; v_call: TRBV5-6; j_call: TRBJ1-5; clone_size: .; cdr3_nt: TGTGCCAGCAGCTCGGGCGGACAGAGCAATCAGCCCCAGCATTTT; cdr3_aa: CASSSGGQSNQPQHF
d_call: .; v_call: TRBV5-1; j_call: TRBJ1-2; clone_size: many; cdr3_nt: TGCGCCAGCAGCTTCGGGGGCCACGGCTATGGCTACACCTTC; cdr3_aa: CASSFGGHGYGYTF
d_call: TRBD1; v_call: TRBV5-5; j_call: TRBJ2-1; clone_size: many; cdr3_nt: TGTGCCAGCGGGGGGACAGGGTCCCACAATGAGCAGTTCTTC; cdr3_aa: CASGGTGSHNEQFF
d_call: TRBD1; v_call: TRBV6-5; j_call: TRBJ2-7; clone_size: many; cdr3_nt: TGTGCCAGCAGTTACCTCGGACAGGGCTCCTACGAGCAGTACTTC; cdr3_aa: CASSYLGQGSYEQYF
d_call: TRBD1; v_call: TRBV29-1; j_call: TRBJ2-4; clone_size: many; cdr3_nt: TGCAGCGTTGGACAGGGAGACAACATTCAGTACTTC; cdr3_aa: CSVGQGDNIQYF
d_call: TRBD1; v_call: TRBV5-1; j_call: TRBJ2-2; clone_size: many; cdr3_nt: TGCGCCAGCAGGCCCGGGACAGAAAACACCGGGGAGCTGTTTTTT; cdr3_aa: CASRPGTENTGELFF
d_call: TRBD2; v_call: TRBV2; j_call: TRBJ2-3; clone_size: few; cdr3_nt: TGTGCCAGCAGGGGACTAGCGGGGGTAGGCACAGATACGCAGTATTTT; cdr3_aa: CASRGLAGVGTDTQYF
d_call: .; v_call: TRBV5-1; j_call: TRBJ2-7; clone_size: many; cdr3_nt: TGCGCCAGCAGCTTCCCCTCAACGGGATTCGACGAGCAGTACTTC; cdr3_aa: CASSFPSTGFDEQYF
d_call: TRBD1; v_call: TRBV6-4; j_call: TRBJ2-3; clone_size: .; cdr3_nt: TGTGCCAGCAGTGACTCGGGACAGGGGGCGCACACAGATACGCAGTATTTT; cdr3_aa: CASSDSGQGAHTDTQYF
d_call: .; v_call: TRBV5-1; j_call: TRBJ2-3; clone_size: many; cdr3_nt: TGCGCCAGCAGCTTGGTGGTTAGCGGCACAGATACGCAGTATTTT; cdr3_aa: CASSLVVSGTDTQYF
d_call: TRBD2; v_call: TRBV5-1; j_call: TRBJ2-1; clone_size: many; cdr3_nt: TGCGCCAGCAGCTTGAGCGTTGTAGGAGCGGGAGTCTTTCAGTTCTTC; cdr3_aa: CASSLSVVGAGVFQFF
d_call: TRBD2; v_call: TRBV28; j_call: TRBJ2-3; clone_size: .; cdr3_nt: TGTGCCAGCAGTCAGGGACTAGCGGGAAGCACAGATACGCAGTATTTT; cdr3_aa: CASSQGLAGSTDTQYF
d_call: TRBD2; v_call: TRBV5-1; j_call: TRBJ2-2; clone_size: medium-sized; cdr3_nt: TGCGCCAGCAGCGTAGCGGGAGAGCTGACCGGGGAGCTGTTTTTT; cdr3_aa: CASSVAGELTGELFF
d_call: .; v_call: TRBV21-1; j_call: TRBJ1-2; clone_size: .; cdr3_nt: TGTGCCAGCAGCAAGGGGCTCTCATATCCACATGGCTACACCTTC; cdr3_aa: CASSKGLSYPHGYTF
d_call: TRBD2; v_call: TRBV20-1; j_call: TRBJ2-3; clone_size: many; cdr3_nt: TGCAGTGCCGGGAGCGGGCTAGCGGGAGGTGATACGCAGTATTTT; cdr3_aa: CSAGSGLAGGDTQYF
d_call: .; v_call: TRBV20-1; j_call: TRBJ2-5; clone_size: many; cdr3_nt: TGCAGTGCTACGTCGGTGCCGGGAGAGACCCAGTACTTC; cdr3_aa: CSATSVPGETQYF
d_call: .; v_call: TRBV29-1; j_call: TRBJ2-2; clone_size: many; cdr3_nt: TGCAGCGTTGTTGAAGACACCGGGGAGCTGTTTTTT; cdr3_aa: CSVVEDTGELFF
d_call: .; v_call: TRBV20-1; j_call: TRBJ1-4; clone_size: many; cdr3_nt: TGCAGTGCTTACCTACCGACTAATGAAAAACTGTTTTTT; cdr3_aa: CSAYLPTNEKLFF
d_call: TRBD2; v_call: TRBV7-2; j_call: TRBJ2-7; clone_size: many; cdr3_nt: TGTGCCAGCAGCCGGACTAGCGGGGGTGTGATCTACGAGCAGTACTTC; cdr3_aa: CASSRTSGGVIYEQYF
d_call: TRBD1; v_call: TRBV4-2; j_call: TRBJ1-2; clone_size: many; cdr3_nt: TGTGCCAGCAGCCGGGTCGGACCGGGACAGGGGGGTGGCTACACCTTC; cdr3_aa: CASSRVGPGQGGGYTF
d_call: TRBD2; v_call: TRBV19; j_call: TRBJ2-7; clone_size: .; cdr3_nt: TGTGCCAGTAGTATAAATGGCGCGGGAGCCTACGAGCAGTACTTC; cdr3_aa: CASSINGAGAYEQYF
d_call: .; v_call: TRBV5-1; j_call: TRBJ2-5; clone_size: many; cdr3_nt: TGCGCCAGCAGCCCATCGGCGTTGGAGACCCAGTACTTC; cdr3_aa: CASSPSALETQYF
d_call: .; v_call: TRBV7-8; j_call: TRBJ1-5; clone_size: .; cdr3_nt: TGTGCCAGCAGCGGTCGGTCGACATCCTTCGGCAATCAGCCCCAGCATTTT; cdr3_aa: CASSGRSTSFGNQPQHF
d_call: TRBD1; v_call: TRBV5-1; j_call: TRBJ2-6; clone_size: many; cdr3_nt: TGCGCCAGCAGCTCTCGGACAGGGGATGGGTGGTCTGGGGCCAACGTCCTGACTTTC; cdr3_aa: CASSSRTGDGWSGANVLTF
d_call: .; v_call: TRBV20-1; j_call: TRBJ1-1; clone_size: many; cdr3_nt: TGCAGTGCGTACAACCCGACAGGGAACACTGAAGCTTTCTTT; cdr3_aa: CSAYNPTGNTEAFF
d_call: .; v_call: TRBV29-1; j_call: TRBJ2-7; clone_size: .; cdr3_nt: TGCAGCGTTGTCAGGACCAGGGAGCAGTACTTC; cdr3_aa: CSVVRTREQYF
d_call: TRBD1; v_call: TRBV20-1; j_call: TRBJ2-3; clone_size: many; cdr3_nt: TGCAGCCTAACTCCGGGACAGGGTCCACCGGGAACCCCAACAGATACGCAGTATTTT; cdr3_aa: CSLTPGQGPPGTPTDTQYF
d_call: TRBD2; v_call: TRBV9; j_call: TRBJ2-3; clone_size: many; cdr3_nt: TGTGCCAGCAGCGTAGCCAGCGGGACTAGCACAGATACGCAGTATTTT; cdr3_aa: CASSVASGTSTDTQYF
d_call: .; v_call: TRBV20-1; j_call: TRBJ2-4; clone_size: many; cdr3_nt: TGCAGTGCTAGAGTCGGCCAAGGGGCCAAAAACATTCAGTACTTC; cdr3_aa: CSARVGQGAKNIQYF
d_call: TRBD2; v_call: TRBV5-1; j_call: TRBJ2-3; clone_size: .; cdr3_nt: TGCGCCAGCATCAGGGGACTAGCGGGCGTCACAGATACGCAGTATTTT; cdr3_aa: CASIRGLAGVTDTQYF
d_call: .; v_call: TRBV5-1; j_call: TRBJ2-7; clone_size: many; cdr3_nt: TGCGCCAGCAGCTTGGCCCTTGAACGGACCTACGAGCAGTACTTC; cdr3_aa: CASSLALERTYEQYF
d_call: TRBD2; v_call: TRBV7-2; j_call: TRBJ2-2; clone_size: .; cdr3_nt: TGTGCCAGCAGCTTATCGCCTAGCGGGTTCACCGGGGAGCTGTTTTTT; cdr3_aa: CASSLSPSGFTGELFF
d_call: .; v_call: TRBV14; j_call: TRBJ2-5; clone_size: .; cdr3_nt: TGTGCCAGCAGCCAAGATCCAGCCGGACGCCCCGGACGAGAGACCCAGTACTTC; cdr3_aa: CASSQDPAGRPGRETQYF
d_call: TRBD2; v_call: TRBV5-1; j_call: TRBJ2-5; clone_size: .; cdr3_nt: TGCGCCAGCAGCTTGGAAGGTCGGGGGGGCGAAGAGACCCAGTACTTC; cdr3_aa: CASSLEGRGGEETQYF
d_call: TRBD1; v_call: TRBV15; j_call: TRBJ1-5; clone_size: many; cdr3_nt: TGTGCCACCAGCAGAGGGACAGGGAGAAATCAGCCCCAGCATTTT; cdr3_aa: CATSRGTGRNQPQHF
d_call: TRBD2; v_call: TRBV5-1; j_call: TRBJ2-5; clone_size: many; cdr3_nt: TGCGCCAGCAGCATGGGACTAGCGGGCGGAGAGACCCAGTACTTC; cdr3_aa: CASSMGLAGGETQYF
d_call: TRBD1; v_call: TRBV19; j_call: TRBJ2-7; clone_size: .; cdr3_nt: TGTGCCAGTAGTATCTCCGGCGCACAGGGGTCCTACGAGCAGTACTTC; cdr3_aa: CASSISGAQGSYEQYF
d_call: .; v_call: TRBV20-1; j_call: TRBJ2-7; clone_size: .; cdr3_nt: TGCAGTGCTAGAGCCCCCGGCGCCCGGGAGCAGTACTTC; cdr3_aa: CSARAPGAREQYF
d_call: TRBD2; v_call: TRBV5-1; j_call: TRBJ2-1; clone_size: many; cdr3_nt: TGCGCCAGCAGCTTGGGGACTAGCGGGAGCGCAAATGAGCAGTTCTTC; cdr3_aa: CASSLGTSGSANEQFF
d_call: .; v_call: TRBV12-3/TRBV12-4; j_call: TRBJ2-1; clone_size: many; cdr3_nt: TGTGCCAGCAGTTTACGTCGGCAGATGGACAATGAGCAGTTCTTC; cdr3_aa: CASSLRRQMDNEQFF
d_call: .; v_call: TRBV4-2; j_call: TRBJ2-7; clone_size: .; cdr3_nt: TGTGCCAGCAGCCAAGAGGGAGGGGGAGGGTACTACGAGCAGTACTTC; cdr3_aa: CASSQEGGGGYYEQYF
d_call: TRBD1; v_call: TRBV7-2; j_call: TRBJ2-1; clone_size: once; cdr3_nt: TGTGCCAGCAGCTTCTATGGACAGGGACGGTACAATGAGCAGTTCTTC; cdr3_aa: CASSFYGQGRYNEQFF
d_call: .; v_call: TRBV18; j_call: TRBJ1-1; clone_size: .; cdr3_nt: TGTGCCAGCTCACCACCGGGTGGAGGGAGCACTGAAGCTTTCTTT; cdr3_aa: CASSPPGGGSTEAFF
d_call: .; v_call: TRBV7-2; j_call: TRBJ2-1; clone_size: many; cdr3_nt: TGTGCCAGCAGCTTACCCCAGACAGTGGGGAATGAGCAGTTCTTC; cdr3_aa: CASSLPQTVGNEQFF
d_call: .; v_call: TRBV5-1; j_call: TRBJ2-2; clone_size: .; cdr3_nt: TGCGCCAGCAGCGGTTACCTGGACGGGAACACCGGGGAGCTGTTTTTT; cdr3_aa: CASSGYLDGNTGELFF
d_call: .; v_call: TRBV29-1; j_call: TRBJ2-2; clone_size: .; cdr3_nt: TGCAGCGTTTTACAGGGGAACACCGGGGAGCTGTTTTTT; cdr3_aa: CSVLQGNTGELFF